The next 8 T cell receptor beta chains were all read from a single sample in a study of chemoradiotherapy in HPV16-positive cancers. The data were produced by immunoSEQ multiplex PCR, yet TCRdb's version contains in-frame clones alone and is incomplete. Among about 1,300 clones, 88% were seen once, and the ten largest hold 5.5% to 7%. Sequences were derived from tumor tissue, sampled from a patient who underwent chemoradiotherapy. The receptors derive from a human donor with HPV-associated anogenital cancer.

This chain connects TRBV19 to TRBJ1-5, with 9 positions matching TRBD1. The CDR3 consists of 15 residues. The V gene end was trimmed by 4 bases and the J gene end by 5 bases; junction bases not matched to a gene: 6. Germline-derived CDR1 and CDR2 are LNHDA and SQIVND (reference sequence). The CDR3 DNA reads TGTGCCAGTAGTACGATGGGACAGGGTTATCAGCCCCAGCATTTT. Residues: CASSTMGQGYQPQHF.

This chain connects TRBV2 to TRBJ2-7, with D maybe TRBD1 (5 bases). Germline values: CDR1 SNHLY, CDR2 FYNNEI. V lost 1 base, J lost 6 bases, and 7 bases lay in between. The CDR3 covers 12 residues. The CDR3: CASSEVGAEQYF. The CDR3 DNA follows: TGTGCCAGCAGTGAAGTTGGGGCCGAGCAGTACTTC. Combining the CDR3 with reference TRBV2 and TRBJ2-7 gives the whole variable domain EPEVTQTPSHQVTQMGQEVILRCVPISNHLYFYWYRQILGQKVEFLVSFYNNEISEKSEIFDDQFSVERPDGSNFTLKIRSTKLEDSAMYFCASSEVGAEQYFGPGTRLTVT.

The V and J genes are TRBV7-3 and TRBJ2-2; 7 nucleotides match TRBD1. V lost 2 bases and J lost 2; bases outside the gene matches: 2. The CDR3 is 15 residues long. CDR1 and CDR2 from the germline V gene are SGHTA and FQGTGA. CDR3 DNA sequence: TGTGCCAGCAGCTTACTAGGGGGCAACACCGGGGAGCTGTTTTTT. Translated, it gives CASSLLGGNTGELFF.

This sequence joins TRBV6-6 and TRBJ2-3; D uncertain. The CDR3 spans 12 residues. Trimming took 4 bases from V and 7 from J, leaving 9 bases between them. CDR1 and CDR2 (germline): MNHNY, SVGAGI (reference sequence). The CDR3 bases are TGTGCCAGCAGTTTCGAGGCCCATACGCAGTATTTT. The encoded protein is CASSFEAHTQYF.

For the CDR3, the DNA is TGTGCCAGCAGTTCACAACAGGGGAGAGAAGAGACCCAGTACTTC. Its protein is CASSSQQGREETQYF. The chain links TRBV28 to TRBJ2-5; TRBD1 aligns across 7 bases. With 4 bases clipped from V and 3 bases from J, the junction kept 8 bases outside the gene matches. The CDR3 runs 15 residues. Per germline, CDR1 MDHEN and CDR2 SYDVKM.

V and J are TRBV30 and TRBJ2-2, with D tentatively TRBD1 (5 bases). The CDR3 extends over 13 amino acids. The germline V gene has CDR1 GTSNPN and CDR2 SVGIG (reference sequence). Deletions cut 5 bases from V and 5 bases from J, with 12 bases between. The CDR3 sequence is CAWSQVGTGELFF. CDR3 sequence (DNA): TGTGCCTGGTCACAGGTGGGAACCGGGGAGCTGTTTTTT.

The CDR3 DNA is TGTGCCAGCAGCCAAAGCCCGGGACTAGAGGGTAATGAGCAGTTCTTC. Encoded protein: CASSQSPGLEGNEQFF. This chain links TRBV4-2 with TRBJ2-1; 8 bases line up with TRBD2. The CDR3 runs to 16 residues. The germline V gene encodes CDR1 LGHNA and CDR2 YNFKEQ. Trimming removed 2 bases from V and 7 bases from J; junction bases left unmatched: 10.

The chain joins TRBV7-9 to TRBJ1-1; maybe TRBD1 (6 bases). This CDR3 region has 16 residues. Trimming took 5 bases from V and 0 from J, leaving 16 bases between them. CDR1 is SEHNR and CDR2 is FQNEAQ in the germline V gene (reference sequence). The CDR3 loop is CASSQQLGHMNTEAFF. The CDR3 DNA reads TGTGCCAGCAGCCAACAGTTGGGACATATGAACACTGAAGCTTTCTTT.